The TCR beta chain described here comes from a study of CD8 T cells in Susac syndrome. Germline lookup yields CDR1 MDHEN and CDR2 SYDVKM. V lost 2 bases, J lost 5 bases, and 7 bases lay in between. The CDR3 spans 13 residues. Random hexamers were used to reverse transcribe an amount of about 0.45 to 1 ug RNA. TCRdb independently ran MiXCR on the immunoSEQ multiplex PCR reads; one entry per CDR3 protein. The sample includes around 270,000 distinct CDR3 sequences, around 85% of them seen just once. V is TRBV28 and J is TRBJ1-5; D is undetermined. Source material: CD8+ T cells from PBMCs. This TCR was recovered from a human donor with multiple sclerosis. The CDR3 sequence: CASSLGEDQPQHF. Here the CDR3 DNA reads TGTGCCAGCAGTTTAGGGGAGGATCAGCCCCAGCATTTT.